This entry describes one T cell receptor beta chain. Its specificity is unknown. This sample is part of a study of Tregs in tolerant kidney transplant recipients. Study outcomes and limitations: Tregs expanded with activated donor B cells seemed most donor-specific.

This table comes from immunoSEQ multiplex PCR, and its TCRdb copy is limited to in-frame clones, with some not included. The sample consists of 90,000 or so clones, approximately 90% of them appearing once. Germline V CDR1 and CDR2: SGHNT, YENEEA. Unmatched junction bases numbered 4, after V lost 5 bases and J lost 4 bases. The CDR3 length is 16 residues. The source is a human donor in good health. The sequenced sample was CD8+ T cells from blood. The genes are TRBV11-3 and TRBJ2-1, with 14 bases identical to TRBD2. This CDR3 reads CASSLRLAGGYNEQFF. The DNA of the CDR3 is TGTGCCAGCAGCCTCCGACTAGCGGGGGGGTACAATGAGCAGTTCTTC.